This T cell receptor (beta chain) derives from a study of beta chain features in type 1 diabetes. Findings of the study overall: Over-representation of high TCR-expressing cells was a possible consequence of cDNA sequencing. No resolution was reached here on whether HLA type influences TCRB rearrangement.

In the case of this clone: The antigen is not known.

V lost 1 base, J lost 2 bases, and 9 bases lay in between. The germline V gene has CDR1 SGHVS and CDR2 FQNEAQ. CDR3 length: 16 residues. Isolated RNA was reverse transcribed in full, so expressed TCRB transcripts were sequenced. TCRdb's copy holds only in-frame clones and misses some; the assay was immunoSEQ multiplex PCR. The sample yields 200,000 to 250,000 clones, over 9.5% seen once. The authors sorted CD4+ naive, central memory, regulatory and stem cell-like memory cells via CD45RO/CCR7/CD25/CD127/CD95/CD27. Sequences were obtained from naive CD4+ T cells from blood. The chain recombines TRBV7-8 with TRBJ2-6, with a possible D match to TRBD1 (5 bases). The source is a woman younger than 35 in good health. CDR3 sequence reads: CASSLGRVAGANVLTF. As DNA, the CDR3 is TGTGCCAGCAGCTTAGGCAGGGTGGCTGGGGCCAACGTCCTGACTTTC.